The T cell receptor beta chain described here comes from a study of CD8 T cells in Susac syndrome. The CDR3 covers 13 residues. Unmatched junction bases numbered 2, after V lost 7 bases and J lost 1 base. Germline loops: CDR1 DFQATT, CDR2 SNEGSKA (reference sequence). Control patients had untreated stable or active relapsing-remitting multiple sclerosis by revised McDonald criteria. Negative isolation yielded CD4+ and CD8+ T cells, and FACS enriched TEMRA cells. Reverse transcription used roughly 0.5 to 1 ug RNA and random hexamers. Across 54 Vbeta and 13 Jbeta, TCR beta CDR3 was amplified with immunoSEQ multiplex PCR. TCRdb reprocessed the immunoSEQ multiplex PCR reads via MiXCR and lists one record per CDR3 protein. There are 140,000 to 150,000 distinct CDR3 sequences in the sample; approximately 95% occur only once, and about 0.11% lies in the top ten. Study-level results: The relatively small number of individuals in the TCR sequencing and HLA analysis was acknowledged by the study.

Of note for this clonotype: The antigen remains unidentified.

This chain connects TRBV20-1 to TRBJ2-1; 9 positions match TRBD1. The receptor comes from a human donor with multiple sclerosis. Sequences were obtained from CD4+ T cells from PBMCs. The CDR3 loop is CSETGGSYNEQFF. In nucleotides, the CDR3 is TGCAGTGAGACAGGGGGTTCCTACAATGAGCAGTTCTTC.